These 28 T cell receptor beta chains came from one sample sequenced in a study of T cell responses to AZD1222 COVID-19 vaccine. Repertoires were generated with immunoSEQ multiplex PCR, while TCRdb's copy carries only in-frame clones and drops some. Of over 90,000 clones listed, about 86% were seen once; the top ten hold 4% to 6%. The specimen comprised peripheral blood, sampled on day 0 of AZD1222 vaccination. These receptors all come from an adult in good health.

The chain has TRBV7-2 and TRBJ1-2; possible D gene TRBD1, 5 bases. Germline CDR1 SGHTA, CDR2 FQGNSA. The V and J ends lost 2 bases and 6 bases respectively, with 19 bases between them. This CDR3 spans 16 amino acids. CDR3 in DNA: TGTGCCAGCAGCTTATCCGCTGGGTGGGAGGGGAATGGCTACACCTTC. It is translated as CASSLSAGWEGNGYTF.

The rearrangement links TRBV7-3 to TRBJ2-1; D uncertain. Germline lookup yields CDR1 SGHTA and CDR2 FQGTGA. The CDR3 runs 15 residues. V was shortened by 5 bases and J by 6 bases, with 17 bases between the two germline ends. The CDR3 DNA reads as TGTGCCAGCAGCAAGGACCAGTTATTCTCCAATGAGCAGTTCTTC. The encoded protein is CASSKDQLFSNEQFF.

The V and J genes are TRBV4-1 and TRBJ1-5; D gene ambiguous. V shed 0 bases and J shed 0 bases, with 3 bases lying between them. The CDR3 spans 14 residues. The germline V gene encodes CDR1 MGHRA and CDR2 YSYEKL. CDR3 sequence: CASSQDPSNQPQHF. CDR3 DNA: TGCGCCAGCAGCCAAGACCCTAGCAATCAGCCCCAGCATTTT.

CDR3 loop: CASSERLLQEYNEQFF. CDR3 DNA: TGTGCCAGCTCTGAACGACTACTCCAGGAATACAATGAGCAGTTCTTC. V is TRBV9 and J is TRBJ2-1; a weak D match, TRBD2 (5 bases). This CDR3 has 16 amino acids. Between the trimmed V and J ends, which lost 7 bases and 4 bases, there was a span of 21 bases. CDR1 and CDR2 (germline): SGDLS, YYNGEE.

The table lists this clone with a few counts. This CDR3 reads CASSPGWSGSYNSPLHF. The CDR3 DNA sequence: TGTGCCAGCAGCCCGGGATGGTCCGGGTCCTATAATTCACCCCTCCACTTT. The V and J genes are TRBV5-6 and TRBJ1-6; D remains ambiguous. The ends were cut back, 4 bases at V and 1 base at J, with 15 bases in the middle. CDR3 size: 17 residues. Germline values: CDR1 SGHDT, CDR2 YYEEEE.

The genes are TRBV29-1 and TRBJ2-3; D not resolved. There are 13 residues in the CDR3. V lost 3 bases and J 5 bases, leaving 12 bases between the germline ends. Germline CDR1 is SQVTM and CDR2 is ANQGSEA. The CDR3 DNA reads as TGCAGCGTTGAGTCCCAGCCCTTAGATACGCAGTATTTT. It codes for CSVESQPLDTQYF.

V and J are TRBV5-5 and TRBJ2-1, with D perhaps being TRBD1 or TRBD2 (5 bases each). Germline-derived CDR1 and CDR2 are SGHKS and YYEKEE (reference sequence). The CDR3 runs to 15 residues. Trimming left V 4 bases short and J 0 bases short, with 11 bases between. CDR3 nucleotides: TGTGCCAGCAGCGAGGGGCCTAGCTCCTACAATGAGCAGTTCTTC. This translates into CASSEGPSSYNEQFF.

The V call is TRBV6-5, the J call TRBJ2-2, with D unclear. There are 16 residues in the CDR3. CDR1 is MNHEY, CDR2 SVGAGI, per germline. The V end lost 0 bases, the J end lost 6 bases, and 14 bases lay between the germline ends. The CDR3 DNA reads TGTGCCAGCAGTTACTCGATAAGGGCTAGGGCCGGGGAGCTGTTTTTT. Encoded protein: CASSYSIRARAGELFF.

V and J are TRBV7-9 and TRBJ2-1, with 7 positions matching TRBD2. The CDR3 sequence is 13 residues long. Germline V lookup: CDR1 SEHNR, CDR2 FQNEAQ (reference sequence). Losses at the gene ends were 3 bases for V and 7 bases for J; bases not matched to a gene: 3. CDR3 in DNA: TGTGCCAGCAGCTTGTCGGGGGGTAATGAGCAGTTCTTC. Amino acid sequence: CASSLSGGNEQFF.

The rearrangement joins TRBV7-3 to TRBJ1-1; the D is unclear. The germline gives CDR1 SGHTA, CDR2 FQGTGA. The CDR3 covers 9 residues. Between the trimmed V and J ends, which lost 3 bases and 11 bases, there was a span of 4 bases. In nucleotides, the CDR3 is TGTGCCAGCAGCTTGAGGGCTTTCTTT. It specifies CASSLRAFF.

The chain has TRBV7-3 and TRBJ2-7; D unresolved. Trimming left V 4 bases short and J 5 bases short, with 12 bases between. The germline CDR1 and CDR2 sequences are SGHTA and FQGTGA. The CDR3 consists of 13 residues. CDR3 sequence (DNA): TGTGCCAGCAGCTCCGGGCCATTGGACGAGCAGTACTTC. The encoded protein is CASSSGPLDEQYF.

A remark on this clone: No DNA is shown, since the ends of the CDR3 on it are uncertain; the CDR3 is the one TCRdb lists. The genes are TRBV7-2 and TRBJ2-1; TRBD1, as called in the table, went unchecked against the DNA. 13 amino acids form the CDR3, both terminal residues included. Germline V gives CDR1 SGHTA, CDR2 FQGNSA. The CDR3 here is CASSHVGQGASFF.

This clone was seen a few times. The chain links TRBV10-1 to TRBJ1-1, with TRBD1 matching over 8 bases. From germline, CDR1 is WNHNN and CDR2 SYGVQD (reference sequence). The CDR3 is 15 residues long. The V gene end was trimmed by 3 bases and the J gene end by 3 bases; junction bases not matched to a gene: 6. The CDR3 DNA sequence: TGCGCCAGCAGTGACCACGACAGGGGAGACACTGAAGCTTTCTTT. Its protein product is CASSDHDRGDTEAFF.

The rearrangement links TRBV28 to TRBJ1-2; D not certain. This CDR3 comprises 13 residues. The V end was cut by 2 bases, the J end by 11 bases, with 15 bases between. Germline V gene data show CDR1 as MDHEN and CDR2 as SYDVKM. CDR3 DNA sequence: TGTGCCAGCAGTTTAAAGGCCGGACTTAAGTACACCTTC. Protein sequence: CASSLKAGLKYTF.

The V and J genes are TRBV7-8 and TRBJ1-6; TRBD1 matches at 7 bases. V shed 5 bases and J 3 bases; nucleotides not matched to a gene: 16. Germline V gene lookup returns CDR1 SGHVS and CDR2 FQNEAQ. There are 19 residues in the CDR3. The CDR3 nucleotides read TGTGCCAGCAGCCTTACAGACAGGGTAGTAGGCAGCTATAATTCACCCCTCCACTTT. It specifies CASSLTDRVVGSYNSPLHF.

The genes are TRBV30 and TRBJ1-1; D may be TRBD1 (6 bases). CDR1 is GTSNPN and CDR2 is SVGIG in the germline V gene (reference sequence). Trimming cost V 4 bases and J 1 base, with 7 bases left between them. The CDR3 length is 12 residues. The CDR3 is CAWTGANTEAFF. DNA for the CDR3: TGTGCCTGGACGGGGGCGAACACTGAAGCTTTCTTT.

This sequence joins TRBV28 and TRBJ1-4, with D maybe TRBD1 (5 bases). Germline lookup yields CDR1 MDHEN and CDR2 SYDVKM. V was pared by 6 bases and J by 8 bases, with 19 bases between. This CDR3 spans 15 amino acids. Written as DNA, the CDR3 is TGTGCCAGCAGGACCACCGGGACTCTGAGGGAAAAACTGTTTTTT. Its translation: CASRTTGTLREKLFF.

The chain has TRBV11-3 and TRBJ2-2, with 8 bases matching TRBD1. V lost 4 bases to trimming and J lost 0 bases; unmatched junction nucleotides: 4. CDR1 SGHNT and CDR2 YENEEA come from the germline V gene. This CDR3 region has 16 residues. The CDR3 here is CASSSWTGSNTGELFF. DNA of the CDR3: TGTGCCAGCAGCTCCTGGACAGGGTCGAACACCGGGGAGCTGTTTTTT.

CDR3 in DNA: TGTGCCAGCAGTCCCTATGGATCTCGGGCCAACTATGGCTACACCTTC. This encodes CASSPYGSRANYGYTF. The V call is TRBV27, the J call TRBJ1-2; D is ambiguous. Per the germline V gene, CDR1 is MNHEY and CDR2 is SMNVEV (reference sequence). This CDR3 contains 16 residues. V was clipped by 5 bases and J by 2 bases, with 18 bases between them.

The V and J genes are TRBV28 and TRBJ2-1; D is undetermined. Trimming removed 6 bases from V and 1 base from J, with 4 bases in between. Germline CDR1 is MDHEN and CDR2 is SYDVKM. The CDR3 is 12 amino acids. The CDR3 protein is CASSPSYNEQFF. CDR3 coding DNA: TGTGCCAGCAGCCCTTCCTACAATGAGCAGTTCTTC.

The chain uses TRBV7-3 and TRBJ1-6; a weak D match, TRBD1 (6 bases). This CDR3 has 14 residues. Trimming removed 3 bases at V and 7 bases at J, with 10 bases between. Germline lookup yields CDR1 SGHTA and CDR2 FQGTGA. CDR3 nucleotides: TGTGCCAGCAGCTTTGGACAGACCAATTCACCCCTCCACTTT. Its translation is CASSFGQTNSPLHF.

CDR3 protein: CASSSRDRVRGDSPLHF. The CDR3 region has the DNA TGTGCCAGCAGTAGCCGGGACAGGGTGCGAGGAGATTCACCCCTCCACTTT. The chain uses TRBV27 and TRBJ1-6; 9 bases are shared with TRBD1. The CDR3 contains 17 residues. Germline CDR1 reads MNHEY; CDR2 reads SMNVEV (reference sequence). J gave up 8 bases and V 5 bases, and 13 bases lay outside the gene matches.

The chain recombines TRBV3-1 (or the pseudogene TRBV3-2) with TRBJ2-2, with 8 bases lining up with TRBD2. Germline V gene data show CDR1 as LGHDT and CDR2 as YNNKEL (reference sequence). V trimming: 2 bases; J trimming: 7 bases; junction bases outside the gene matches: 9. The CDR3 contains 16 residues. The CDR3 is CASSQPQREYFGELFF. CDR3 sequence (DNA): TGTGCCAGCAGCCAACCCCAGCGGGAGTACTTCGGGGAGCTGTTTTTT.

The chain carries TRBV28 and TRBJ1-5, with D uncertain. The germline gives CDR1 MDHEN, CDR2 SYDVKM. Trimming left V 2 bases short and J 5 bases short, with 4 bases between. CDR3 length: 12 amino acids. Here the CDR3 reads CASSLAYQPQHF. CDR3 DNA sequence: TGTGCCAGCAGTTTAGCCTATCAGCCCCAGCATTTT.

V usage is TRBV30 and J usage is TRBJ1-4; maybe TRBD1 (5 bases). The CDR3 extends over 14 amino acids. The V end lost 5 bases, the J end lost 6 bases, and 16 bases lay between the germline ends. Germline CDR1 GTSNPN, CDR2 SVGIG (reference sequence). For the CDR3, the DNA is TGTGCCTGGGCCTTCGGGCAGGGATATGAAAAACTGTTTTTT. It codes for CAWAFGQGYEKLFF.

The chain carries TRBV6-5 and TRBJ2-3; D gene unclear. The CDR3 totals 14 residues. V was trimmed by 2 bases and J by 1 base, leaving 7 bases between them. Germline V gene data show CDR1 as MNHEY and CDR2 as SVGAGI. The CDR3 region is CASSYEIRTDTQYF. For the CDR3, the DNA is TGTGCCAGCAGTTACGAGATCCGCACAGATACGCAGTATTTT.

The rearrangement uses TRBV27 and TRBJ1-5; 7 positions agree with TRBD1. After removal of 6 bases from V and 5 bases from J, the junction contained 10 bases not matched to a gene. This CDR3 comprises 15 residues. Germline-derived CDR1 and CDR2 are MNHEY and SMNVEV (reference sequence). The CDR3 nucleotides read TGTGCCAGCAGACGGAGACAGGGTAACGATCAGCCCCAGCATTTT. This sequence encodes CASRRRQGNDQPQHF.

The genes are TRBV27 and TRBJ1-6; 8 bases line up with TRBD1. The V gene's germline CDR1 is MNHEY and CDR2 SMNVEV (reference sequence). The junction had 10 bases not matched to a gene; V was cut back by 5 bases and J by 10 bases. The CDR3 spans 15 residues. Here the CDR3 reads CASSPRQGTKSPLHF. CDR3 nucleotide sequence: TGTGCCAGCAGTCCCCGACAGGGGACGAAATCACCCCTCCACTTT.